The present T cell receptor (beta chain) was sequenced within a study of technical replicates of blood from a few donors. Clones were sequenced by immunoSEQ multiplex PCR, and TCRdb holds only the in-frame ones, with some missing. Counted here are 15,000 or so clones, roughly four fifths occurring once; the ten biggest clones make up around 12%. The CDR3 contains 14 residues. The germline V gene encodes CDR1 LNHDA and CDR2 SQIVND (reference sequence). V lost 8 bases and J lost 6; bases outside the gene matches: 11. This sequence was found in a human donor in good health. The genes are TRBV19 and TRBJ1-1, with TRBD1 identical over 8 bases. Input material: PBMCs. The CDR3 spells CASGVGQVLAEAFF. As DNA, the CDR3 is TGTGCCAGTGGGGTGGGACAGGTCTTGGCTGAAGCTTTCTTT. The entire variable domain, with the rest obtained from reference TRBV19 and TRBJ1-1, is as follows: DGGITQSPKYLFRKEGQNVTLSCEQNLNHDAMYWYRQDPGQGLRLIYYSQIVNDFQKGDIAEGYSVSREKKESFPLTVTSAQKNPTAFYLCASGVGQVLAEAFFGQGTRLTVV.